This T cell receptor beta chain was obtained from a study of cytomegalovirus exposure and HLA in healthy donors. For the study at large: There were approximately 400 genotyped donors. Of these, roughly 80% fell in the genetic ancestry cluster associated with self-reported Caucasian donors.

As for the donors, each was a healthy bone marrow donor. Whole-study findings and limits: Through in vitro validation, a few CMV-associated chains were shown to be specific for CMV antigens. Later analysis identified 15,000 to 20,000 TCR beta sequences associated with HLA alleles, using a false discovery rate threshold of 0.05.

Concerning this clone: Antigen unknown.

The primer mix had 60 Vbeta and 13 Jbeta primers. Using immunoSEQ multiplex PCR, the repertoire was profiled, and TCRdb retains in-frame clones only, with some absent. The table includes fewer than 200,000 clones, roughly 89% detected once. The CDR3 is 13 residues long. Germline CDR1 MNHEY, CDR2 SMNVEV (reference sequence). With V trimmed by 10 bases and J by 6 bases, 8 bases remained unmatched. The chain combines TRBV27 with TRBJ2-3, with 9 positions matching TRBD2. The TCR was taken from a woman aged 25 to 39 in good health and CMV-seronegative. Sequencing was performed on PBMCs. The chain's CDR3 is CATEGLAADTQYF. CDR3 coding DNA: TGTGCCACCGAGGGACTAGCAGCCGATACGCAGTATTTT.